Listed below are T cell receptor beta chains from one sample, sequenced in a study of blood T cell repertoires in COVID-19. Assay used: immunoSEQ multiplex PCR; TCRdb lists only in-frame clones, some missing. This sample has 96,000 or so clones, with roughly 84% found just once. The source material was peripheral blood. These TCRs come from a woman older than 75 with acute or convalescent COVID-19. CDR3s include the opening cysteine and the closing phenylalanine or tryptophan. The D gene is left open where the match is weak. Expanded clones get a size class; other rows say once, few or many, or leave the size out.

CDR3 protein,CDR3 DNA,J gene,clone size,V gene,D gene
CASTPRQGVTEAFF,TGTGCCAGCACCCCCCGTCAGGGGGTCACTGAAGCTTTCTTT,TRBJ1-1,NA,TRBV6-6,TRBD1
CSARVGGVVYF,TGCAGTGCTAGAGTGGGAGGCGTCGTGTATTTT,TRBJ2-3,once,TRBV20-1,NA
CASSVGSLGNTEAFF,TGTGCCAGCAGCGTAGGGTCCCTAGGGAACACTGAAGCTTTCTTT,TRBJ1-1,medium-sized,TRBV9,NA
CSAELAGVSRYNEQFF,TGCAGCGCTGAACTAGCGGGAGTGAGTCGGTACAATGAGCAGTTCTTC,TRBJ2-1,NA,TRBV29-1,TRBD2
CASNGGGHNEQFF,TGTGCCAGCAATGGCGGGGGGCACAATGAGCAGTTCTTC,TRBJ2-1,NA,TRBV25-1,TRBD2
CASSRGASGRATGELFF,TGTGCCAGCAGCCGTGGCGCAAGCGGGAGGGCGACCGGGGAGCTGTTTTTT,TRBJ2-2,few,TRBV5-4,TRBD2
CASSGGGIPLETQYF,TGTGCCAGCAGTGGTGGCGGCATCCCATTAGAGACCCAGTACTTC,TRBJ2-5,NA,TRBV7-2,NA
CASSSRQGGSDTIYF,TGTGCCAGCAGCTCTCGACAGGGTGGGTCGGACACCATATATTTT,TRBJ1-3,NA,TRBV7-2,TRBD1
CSVEGQGHTDTQYF,TGCAGCGTTGAAGGGCAGGGACACACAGATACGCAGTATTTT,TRBJ2-3,NA,TRBV29-1,NA
CASSLGPAGETDTQYF,TGCGCCAGCAGCTTGGGGCCAGCGGGAGAAACAGATACGCAGTATTTT,TRBJ2-3,NA,TRBV5-1,TRBD2